The 10 T cell receptor beta chains in this list originate from one sample, sequenced in a study of PD-1 blockade in mismatch repair-deficient tumors. Method: immunoSEQ multiplex PCR; TCRdb's copy keeps in-frame clones and lacks some. Of 76,000 or so clones in the sample, approximately 78% were seen once. The material was peripheral blood, obtained 44 weeks after starting pembrolizumab. All receptors derive from an adult with mismatch repair-deficient cancer.

The chain combines TRBV30 with TRBJ1-1; TRBD1 agrees at 11 bases. In germline, CDR1 is GTSNPN, CDR2 SVGIG (reference sequence). J gave up 8 bases and V 4 bases, and 9 bases lay outside the gene matches. The CDR3 loop spans 14 amino acids. CDR3 region: CAWTSDRGLEEAFF. The CDR3, as DNA: TGTGCCTGGACCTCGGACAGGGGGCTTGAAGAAGCTTTCTTT. Drawing the rest from reference TRBV30 and TRBJ1-1, the complete variable domain is SQTIHQWPATLVQPVGSPLSLECTVEGTSNPNLYWYRQAAGRGLQLLFYSVGIGQISSEVPQNLSASRPQDRQFILSSKKLLLSDSGFYLCAWTSDRGLEEAFFGQGTRLTVV.

The V gene is TRBV5-6, the J gene TRBJ1-1; maybe TRBD1 (5 bases). Germline V CDR1 and CDR2: SGHDT, YYEEEE. The CDR3 has 14 amino acids. Deletions cut 1 base from V and 5 bases from J, with 12 bases between. The CDR3 protein is CASSLTNRRTEAFF. CDR3 DNA sequence: TGTGCCAGCAGCTTGACGAACAGGCGTACTGAAGCTTTCTTT.

The chain recombines TRBV27 with TRBJ2-4; D is ambiguous. The CDR3 has 14 residues. V was cut by 5 bases and J by 0 bases, with 8 bases left in between. Per the germline V gene, CDR1 is MNHEY and CDR2 is SMNVEV (reference sequence). The CDR3 loop is CASSPQLAKNIQYF. The DNA for the CDR3 is TGTGCCAGCAGTCCCCAGCTAGCCAAAAACATTCAGTACTTC.

V gene TRBV9 combines with J gene TRBJ2-5; D possibly corresponds to TRBD2 (5 bases). This CDR3 contains 15 residues. The V gene's germline CDR1 is SGDLS and CDR2 YYNGEE. The V end lost 0 bases, the J end lost 5 bases, and 14 bases lay between the germline ends. The CDR3 sequence is CASSVAFGGGETQYF. The CDR3 DNA reads TGTGCCAGCAGCGTAGCATTCGGAGGCGGGGAGACCCAGTACTTC.

This clone appeared many times. V usage is TRBV9 and J usage is TRBJ2-3; 9 nucleotides agree with TRBD1. From germline, CDR1 is SGDLS and CDR2 YYNGEE. There are 17 residues in the CDR3. After removal of 0 bases from V and 6 bases from J, the junction contained 11 bases not matched to a gene. CDR3 region: CASSVGLGTGLGDTQYF. The CDR3 DNA reads TGTGCCAGCAGCGTAGGGTTAGGGACAGGGTTAGGGGATACGCAGTATTTT. Full variable domain (missing parts from reference TRBV9 and TRBJ2-3): DSGVTQTPKHLITATGQRVTLRCSPRSGDLSVYWYQQSLDQGLQFLIQYYNGEERAKGNILERFSAQQFPDLHSELNLSSLELGDSALYFCASSVGLGTGLGDTQYFGPGTRLTVL.

The J gene is TRBJ1-1, the V gene TRBV29-1; unclear D gene. Trimming removed 3 bases at V and 1 base at J, with 9 bases between. Germline lookup yields CDR1 SQVTM and CDR2 ANQGSEA. The length of the CDR3 is 13 residues. In nucleotides, the CDR3 is TGCAGCGTTGAGAGGGATACGAACACTGAAGCTTTCTTT. It translates to CSVERDTNTEAFF.

This chain uses TRBV5-1 with TRBJ2-1, with D maybe TRBD1 (6 bases). Trimming removed 4 bases from V and 8 bases from J, with 13 bases in between. The CDR3 loop spans 13 amino acids. Germline lookup yields CDR1 SGHRS and CDR2 YFSETQ. CDR3: CASSLTAGDEQFF. The CDR3 region has the DNA TGCGCCAGCAGCCTCACCGCAGGGGATGAGCAGTTCTTC.

The J gene is TRBJ2-7, the V gene TRBV5-5; unclear D gene. Germline-derived CDR1 and CDR2 are SGHKS and YYEKEE (reference sequence). V was clipped by 6 bases and J by 1 base, with 5 bases between them. This CDR3 is built from 11 residues. The CDR3 protein is CASTTSYEQYF. The CDR3 DNA follows: TGTGCCAGCACCACATCCTACGAGCAGTACTTC.

This chain links TRBV5-1 with TRBJ2-3, with D tentatively TRBD2 (6 bases). V was pared by 0 bases and J by 2 bases, with 16 bases between. Germline V lookup: CDR1 SGHRS, CDR2 YFSETQ. The CDR3 covers 17 residues. The CDR3 sequence: CASSLVPLGGTTDTQYF. The DNA of the CDR3 is TGCGCCAGCAGCTTGGTTCCTCTTGGCGGGACCACAGATACGCAGTATTTT.

This chain joins TRBV25-1 and TRBJ2-2; 7 nucleotides match TRBD1. The ends lost 6 bases at V and 1 base at J; junction bases unmatched: 5. Looked up from germline, CDR1 is MGHDK and CDR2 is SYGVNS. This CDR3 spans 15 amino acids. Written as DNA, the CDR3 is TGTGCCAGCAGCCCGGGACAGAGGAACACCGGGGAGCTGTTTTTT. This gives the protein CASSPGQRNTGELFF.